The 29 T cell receptor beta chains below were found in one sample sequenced in a study of vaccination and CD4 T cells after COVID-19. These receptors are not linked to any known antigen. The Oncomine TCR Beta short-read assay sequenced DNA from cultured CD4+ T cells. TCRdb reprocessed the PCR reads via MiXCR and lists one record per CDR3 protein. Of 9,500 to 15,000 distinct CDR3 sequences in the sample, around 32% were seen once. The sample's treatment: roughly 10-day PBMC culture with coronavirus spike peptide pools or control peptides (ViraFEST assay). Sequenced here: CD4+ T cells from blood, cultured in vitro, sampled before SARS-CoV-2 vaccination. Source of these receptors: a human donor who received a COVID-19 vaccine.

The V and J genes are TRBV7-2 and TRBJ1-1; D not resolved. This CDR3 contains 14 residues. The V end was cut by 1 base, the J end by 6 bases, with 12 bases between. From germline, CDR1 is SGHTA and CDR2 FQGNSA. The CDR3 bases are TGTGCCAGCAGCTTAGAGGTTGAGGTCCCTGAAGCTTTCTTT. It translates to CASSLEVEVPEAFF.

This clonotype was seen a handful of times. This chain uses TRBV20-1 with TRBJ1-5, with no clear D. Trimming removed 3 bases from V and 5 bases from J, with 8 bases in between. This CDR3 region has 12 residues. Germline V lookup: CDR1 DFQATT, CDR2 SNEGSKA (reference sequence). In nucleotides, the CDR3 is TGCAGTGCTAGGGATGGAGATCAGCCCCAGCATTTT. Its protein is CSARDGDQPQHF.

The table lists this clonotype with a few counts. CDR3 residues: CSASYLSYGYTF. As DNA, the CDR3 is TGCAGCGCAAGTTATCTTTCCTATGGCTACACCTTC. The rearrangement joins TRBV29-1 to TRBJ1-2; no definite D call. V lost 7 bases, J lost 4 bases, and 13 bases lay in between. This CDR3 region has 12 residues. From germline, CDR1 is SQVTM and CDR2 ANQGSEA.

This clonotype was observed a few times. V and J are TRBV27 and TRBJ2-5, with D uncertain. CDR1 and CDR2 (germline): MNHEY, SMNVEV (reference sequence). CDR3 length: 14 amino acids. V gave up 2 bases and J gave up 3 bases, with 10 bases separating them. The CDR3 nucleotides read TGTGCCAGCAGTTTAAAGGTGGGGAAAGAGACCCAGTACTTC. Amino acid sequence: CASSLKVGKETQYF.

The chain combines TRBV20-1 with TRBJ2-1; D is undetermined. Trimming took 6 bases from V and 7 from J, leaving 13 bases between them. From germline, CDR1 is DFQATT and CDR2 SNEGSKA (reference sequence). The CDR3 contains 12 residues. DNA of the CDR3: TGCAGTGCCAGACGAAGGGCGAATGAGCAGTTCTTC. Protein: CSARRRANEQFF.

Details on this clonotype: The junction departs from germline at one end; a sequencing error may be responsible. The V gene is TRBV10-1, the J gene TRBJ2-3; D tentatively reads TRBD1 or TRBD2 (5 bases each). The CDR3 runs 14 residues. CDR1 is WNHNN, CDR2 SYGVQD, per germline (reference sequence). As DNA, the CDR3 is TGCGCCAGCAGTGAGGGGGGAGACGCAGATACGCAGTGTTTT. Amino acid sequence: CASSEGGDADTQCF.

V usage is TRBV6-2 or TRBV6-3 and J usage is TRBJ2-5; D might be TRBD1 (6 bases). CDR3 length: 16 amino acids. V was shortened by 5 bases and J by 5 bases, with 21 bases between the two germline ends. Germline CDR1 and CDR2: MNHEY and SVGEGT. CDR3: CASSRIPNRDQETQYF. Here the CDR3 DNA reads TGTGCCAGCAGTCGCATACCGAACAGGGATCAGGAGACCCAGTACTTC.

The rearrangement joins TRBV7-9 to TRBJ1-3, with D possibly matching TRBD1 (5 bases). The germline V gene encodes CDR1 SEHNR and CDR2 FQNEAQ (reference sequence). The CDR3 is 15 residues long. V was clipped by 2 bases and J by 4 bases, with 12 bases between them. CDR3 amino acids: CASSLQGILGNTIYF. In DNA form, the CDR3 reads TGTGCCAGCAGCTTACAGGGTATCTTGGGAAACACCATATATTTT. Complete variable domain (other parts from reference TRBV7-9 and TRBJ1-3): DTGVSQNPRHKITKRGQNVTFRCDPISEHNRLYWYRQTLGQGPEFLTYFQNEAQLEKSRLLSDRFSAERPKGSFSTLEIQRTEQGDSAMYLCASSLQGILGNTIYFGEGSWLTVV.

This clonotype is labeled as hyperexpanded. The chain has TRBV20-1 and TRBJ2-1, with D perhaps TRBD1 or TRBD2 (5 bases each). The J call is in doubt because the DNA end fits TRBJ2-5 better. This CDR3 comprises 13 residues. Per the germline V gene, CDR1 is DFQATT and CDR2 is SNEGSKA (reference sequence). As DNA, the CDR3 is TGCAGTGCTCCGAGAGGGGATGGGTCCGGCCAGTACTTC. Translation gives CSAPRGDGSGQYF.

By sample fraction, this clonotype is medium-sized (0.01 to 0.1%). The chain carries TRBV2 and TRBJ2-7, with D unresolved. CDR1 SNHLY and CDR2 FYNNEI come from the germline V gene. The CDR3 has 14 residues. The ends were cut back, 7 bases at V and 0 bases at J, with 13 bases in the middle. CDR3 nucleotides: TGTGCCAGCAAAGGGTTGGGGAACTCCTACGAGCAGTACTTC. Residues: CASKGLGNSYEQYF.

The rearrangement links TRBV12-3 or TRBV12-4 to TRBJ1-5; tentative D call: TRBD1 (6 bases). This CDR3 has 15 residues. V gave up 3 bases and J gave up 5 bases, with 14 bases separating them. Here the CDR3 DNA reads TGTGCCAGCAGTTTGGACAGCATTGTGGATCAGCCCCAGCATTTT. Translating it yields CASSLDSIVDQPQHF.

The chain joins TRBV6-1 to TRBJ1-2, with no clear D. Germline V gene sequence: CDR1 MNHNS, CDR2 SASEGT. The V and J ends lost 4 bases and 2 bases respectively, with 8 bases between them. The CDR3 has 13 amino acids. The CDR3 region has the DNA TGTGCCAGCAGTGGGACGGTAAACTATGGCTACACCTTC. Translating it yields CASSGTVNYGYTF.

V gene TRBV7-9 combines with J gene TRBJ1-1; D uncertain. The germline gives CDR1 SEHNR, CDR2 FQNEAQ (reference sequence). The V end lost 3 bases, the J end lost 10 bases, and 9 bases lay between the germline ends. The CDR3 extends over 11 amino acids. The CDR3 nucleotides are TGTGCCAGCAGCTTTCGCCCTGGAGCTTTCTTT. Translating gives CASSFRPGAFF.

This chain connects TRBV21-1 to TRBJ2-7; TRBD2 is the table's D call, not checked against the DNA. TRBV21-1 is described as a pseudogene. There are 14 residues in the CDR3. The CDR3 loop is CASPARGRVNEQYF. CDR3 sequence (DNA): TGTGCCAGCCCCGCGAGAGGGAGGGTCAACGAGCAGTACTTC.

This clonotype was found a few times. The V and J genes are TRBV7-9 and TRBJ1-2, with D perhaps matching TRBD1 (6 bases). The CDR3 is 16 residues long. Germline V CDR1 and CDR2: SEHNR, FQNEAQ (reference sequence). V was pared by 4 bases and J by 6 bases, with 21 bases between. This CDR3 reads CASSSARGQGIHGYTF. The CDR3 nucleotides read TGTGCCAGCAGCTCAGCCCGGGGGCAGGGGATCCATGGCTACACCTTC.

V is TRBV6-1 and J is TRBJ2-1, with D possibly TRBD2 on 7 matching bases. Germline-derived CDR1 and CDR2 are MNHNS and SASEGT. V lost 6 bases and J 6 bases, leaving 18 bases between the germline ends. The CDR3 is 15 residues long. CDR3 sequence reads: CASSNLGGGSNEQFF. The CDR3 DNA sequence: TGTGCCAGCAGCAACCTAGGGGGGGGGTCCAATGAGCAGTTCTTC.

V usage is TRBV30 and J usage is TRBJ2-7, with TRBD1 identical over 12 bases. J was trimmed by 4 bases and V by 0 bases; bases with no gene match: 4. Germline values: CDR1 GTSNPN, CDR2 SVGIG (reference sequence). This CDR3 is 15 amino acids long. CDR3 in amino acids: CAWSVRDRGLYEQYF. The CDR3 DNA is TGTGCCTGGAGTGTCCGGGACAGGGGGCTTTACGAGCAGTACTTC. The full variable domain, its missing parts supplied by reference TRBV30 and TRBJ2-7, is SQTIHQWPATLVQPVGSPLSLECTVEGTSNPNLYWYRQAAGRGLQLLFYSVGIGQISSEVPQNLSASRPQDRQFILSSKKLLLSDSGFYLCAWSVRDRGLYEQYFGPGTRLTVT.

The V and J genes are TRBV25-1 and TRBJ2-1; 8 bases are shared with TRBD2. V shed 3 bases and J 1 base; nucleotides not matched to a gene: 2. The germline V gene encodes CDR1 MGHDK and CDR2 SYGVNS. The CDR3 consists of 15 residues. CDR3 sequence reads: CASSDPGGSYNEQFF. In DNA form, the CDR3 reads TGTGCCAGCAGTGATCCGGGGGGGTCCTACAATGAGCAGTTCTTC. The full variable domain, completed using reference TRBV25-1 and TRBJ2-1, is EADIYQTPRYLVIGTGKKITLECSQTMGHDKMYWYQQDPGMELHLIHYSYGVNSTEKGDLSSESTVSRIRTEHFPLTLESARPSHTSQYLCASSDPGGSYNEQFFGPGTRLTVL.

The rearrangement uses TRBV6-1 and TRBJ2-1; the D gene is possibly TRBD1 (5 bases). V was clipped by 11 bases and J by 6 bases, with 20 bases between them. Looked up from germline, CDR1 is MNHNS and CDR2 is SASEGT. The CDR3 consists of 14 residues. The CDR3 is CAGLVLRVLNEQFF. DNA for the CDR3: TGTGCCGGTTTAGTACTCAGGGTTCTCAATGAGCAGTTCTTC.

This clonotype was detected only a few times. This rearrangement joins TRBV2 to TRBJ1-5, with no clear D. Trimming removed 8 bases at V and 3 bases at J, with 20 bases between. The CDR3 is made up of 16 amino acids. The germline V gene encodes CDR1 SNHLY and CDR2 FYNNEI. The CDR3, as DNA: TGTGCCAGCTCTCAAACGAGAGGGTCCTACAATCAGCCCCAGCATTTT. Translation gives CASSQTRGSYNQPQHF.

This clonotype has only a few counts. The rearrangement joins TRBV21-1 to TRBJ1-1. TRBV21-1 is flagged as a pseudogene. The CDR3 is 15 amino acids. Written as DNA, the CDR3 is TGTGCCAGCAGCAAACCATCGCGGACGGACACTGAAGCTTTCTTT. It specifies CASSKPSRTDTEAFF.

This rearrangement joins TRBV24-1 to TRBJ2-1; possibly TRBD1 for D (5 bases). V shed 5 bases and J shed 2 bases, with 21 bases lying between them. This CDR3 contains 18 residues. Germline V gene lookup returns CDR1 KGHDR and CDR2 SFDVKD. The CDR3 DNA follows: TGTGCCACCAGTGGCTACTCTTCGGACACCCGAACCTACAATGAGCAGTTCTTC. Protein sequence: CATSGYSSDTRTYNEQFF.

The chain couples TRBV20-1 to TRBJ2-1, with D perhaps TRBD1 (5 bases). The CDR3 has 14 amino acids. Trimming removed 3 bases at V and 2 bases at J, with 11 bases between. Germline-derived CDR1 and CDR2 are DFQATT and SNEGSKA (reference sequence). The CDR3 is CSASHRFPYNEQFF. For the CDR3, the DNA is TGCAGTGCTAGTCACAGGTTCCCCTACAATGAGCAGTTCTTC.

CDR3 region: CASSLGARTGEGYTF. Here the CDR3 DNA reads TGTGCCAGCAGCCTGGGCGCCAGGACAGGGGAGGGCTACACCTTC. The genes are TRBV5-8 and TRBJ1-2, with 9 bases aligning to TRBD1. The CDR3 length is 15 residues. V lost 4 bases, J lost 8 bases, and 12 bases stayed unmatched. CDR1 SGHTS and CDR2 YDEGEE come from the germline V gene. The full variable domain, its missing parts supplied by reference TRBV5-8 and TRBJ1-2, is EAGVTQSPTHLIKTRGQQATLRCSPISGHTSVYWYQQALGLGLQFLLWYDEGEERNRGNFPPRFSGRQFPNYSSELNVNALELEDSALYLCASSLGARTGEGYTFGSGTRLTVV.

The table lists this clonotype with a few counts. The chain uses TRBV10-2 and TRBJ2-3; TRBD1 is a possible D gene (7 bases). The V gene's germline CDR1 is WSHSY and CDR2 SAAADI. Trimming left V 8 bases short and J 0 bases short, with 21 bases between. The CDR3 contains 17 residues. In nucleotides, the CDR3 is TGCGCCAGCCGGGGTCACATCAGGGGGGCTAGCACAGATACGCAGTATTTT. Protein sequence: CASRGHIRGASTDTQYF.

This sequence joins TRBV24-1 and TRBJ2-2, with TRBD2 as a possible D gene (6 bases). Per germline, CDR1 KGHDR and CDR2 SFDVKD. Trimming removed 0 bases from V and 5 bases from J, with 15 bases in between. This CDR3 has 17 amino acids. The CDR3 DNA sequence: TGTGCCACCAGTGATTTGCATGAACTAGCCGGAACCGGGGAGCTGTTTTTT. This gives the protein CATSDLHELAGTGELFF.

This clonotype was detected only a few times. The genes are TRBV6-1 and TRBJ2-3; D may be TRBD1 or TRBD2 (5 bases each). The CDR3 totals 11 residues. CDR1 and CDR2 from the germline V gene are MNHNS and SASEGT. The V end lost 7 bases, the J end lost 6 bases, and 8 bases lay between the germline ends. In DNA form, the CDR3 reads TGTGCCAGCAAAGAGGGGGATACGCAGTATTTT. It codes for CASKEGDTQYF.

The CDR3 sequence is CASSEYNYEQYF. The CDR3 DNA is TGTGCCAGCAGTGAATATAACTACGAGCAGTACTTC. The chain recombines TRBV6-1 with TRBJ2-7; no clear D gene. Germline loops: CDR1 MNHNS, CDR2 SASEGT. Trimming left V 2 bases short and J 3 bases short, with 5 bases between. The CDR3 is 12 amino acids.

This clonotype occurred a few times. The chain joins TRBV30 to TRBJ2-5; 10 bases are shared with TRBD2. The germline CDR1 and CDR2 sequences are GTSNPN and SVGIG (reference sequence). The CDR3 is 15 residues long. V lost 4 bases to trimming and J lost 4 bases; unmatched junction nucleotides: 9. The CDR3: CAWTSGGSRAETQYF. In DNA, the CDR3 is TGTGCCTGGACTAGCGGGGGTTCTCGGGCAGAGACCCAGTACTTC.